The 15 T cell receptor beta chains below all came from one sample that was sequenced in a study of T cells in Graves' hyperthyroidism and ophthalmopathy. Amplification of TCR beta CDR3 regions used RNA as the template. TCR CDR3 underwent first-round RT-PCR with the HTBI primer set. TCRdb analysed the multiplex PCR reads with MiXCR anew, one entry per CDR3 protein. The repertoire holds approximately 500,000 distinct CDR3 sequences, with under 60% as singletons. Sequences were obtained from peripheral blood or thyroid tissue (not recorded which). Source of these receptors: a woman younger than 30 with Graves' hyperthyroidism.

This clonotype appeared many times. The chain joins TRBV11-3 to TRBJ1-1, with 9 bases identical to TRBD1. Germline values: CDR1 SGHNT, CDR2 YENEEA. With V trimmed by 5 bases and J by 3 bases, 10 bases remained unmatched. The CDR3 extends over 16 amino acids. The CDR3 DNA sequence: TGTGCCAGCAGCCAGGGACAGGGAGAAACGGACACTGAAGCTTTCTTT. Its translation is CASSQGQGETDTEAFF.

This clonotype was recorded many times. The CDR3 loop reads CASSEAYTGELFF. The CDR3 DNA is TGTGCCAGCAGTGAGGCCTACACCGGGGAGCTGTTTTTT. The chain has TRBV2 and TRBJ2-2; D unresolved. With 3 bases removed from V and 3 bases from J, the gap between germline ends came to 5 bases. This CDR3 contains 13 residues. The germline CDR1 and CDR2 sequences are SNHLY and FYNNEI.

This clonotype was found many times. This sequence joins TRBV20-1 and TRBJ1-5, with D maybe TRBD1 (6 bases). The V end was cut by 6 bases, the J end by 0 bases, with 12 bases between. CDR3 length equals 14 residues. Germline lookup yields CDR1 DFQATT and CDR2 SNEGSKA (reference sequence). CDR3 sequence: CSAGTGISNQPQHF. CDR3 bases: TGCAGTGCGGGTACAGGGATTAGCAATCAGCCCCAGCATTTT.

This sequence joins TRBV25-1 and TRBJ1-4; tentative D call: TRBD1 (5 bases). V lost 2 bases and J lost 6, with 16 bases in between. Germline CDR1 is MGHDK and CDR2 is SYGVNS. The CDR3 has 16 residues. The CDR3 bases are TGTGCCAGCAGTGAACCTGACAGAGAAGCGGATGAAAAACTGTTTTTT. Its translation is CASSEPDREADEKLFF. The full variable domain, in which reference TRBV25-1 and TRBJ1-4 provide the parts outside the CDR3, is EADIYQTPRYLVIGTGKKITLECSQTMGHDKMYWYQQDPGMELHLIHYSYGVNSTEKGDLSSESTVSRIRTEHFPLTLESARPSHTSQYLCASSEPDREADEKLFFGSGTQLSVL.

This clonotype was counted many times. This chain uses TRBV20-1 with TRBJ2-5, with no clear D. V lost 0 bases to trimming and J lost 1 base, with 6 bases between them. The V gene's germline CDR1 is DFQATT and CDR2 SNEGSKA (reference sequence). CDR3 length equals 13 residues. The CDR3 coding sequence is TGCAGTGCTAGAGACACACTCCAAGAGACCCAGTACTTC. Protein sequence: CSARDTLQETQYF.

The chain recombines TRBV29-1 with TRBJ1-5; D may be TRBD1 (5 bases). Trimming shortened V by 8 bases and J by 0 bases, and 20 bases separated the two germline ends. The germline V gene has CDR1 SQVTM and CDR2 ANQGSEA. The length of the CDR3 is 16 residues. The CDR3 region is CSLNAQQGDSNQPQHF. The CDR3 coding sequence is TGCAGCTTGAACGCCCAGCAGGGAGATAGCAATCAGCCCCAGCATTTT.

This sequence joins TRBV12-3 or TRBV12-4 and TRBJ2-2; D is unresolved. CDR3 length: 15 residues. V lost 5 bases and J 2 bases, leaving 12 bases between the germline ends. The CDR3 region has the DNA TGTGCCAGCAGTCCCCCCGGGTCTAACACCGGGGAGCTGTTTTTT. It is translated as CASSPPGSNTGELFF.

This clonotype was observed at least ten times. The chain uses TRBV7-3 and TRBJ2-5; D is unresolved. The CDR3 is made up of 13 amino acids. Germline V gives CDR1 SGHTA, CDR2 FQGTGA. V was pared by 5 bases and J by 2 bases, with 9 bases between. The DNA of the CDR3 is TGTGCCAGCAGCCCGGGCTTTCAAGAGACCCAGTACTTC. It translates to CASSPGFQETQYF.

As concerns this clonotype: Just one base apart from a much larger clone, this may be a read error. The chain uses TRBV19 and TRBJ1-4, with unresolved D. V lost 4 bases and J lost 4, with 7 bases in between. This CDR3 comprises 13 residues. Germline-derived CDR1 and CDR2 are LNHDA and SQIVND (reference sequence). The CDR3 here is CASSNSHNEKLFF. For the CDR3, the DNA is TGTGCCAGTAGTAATTCTCATAATGAAAAACTGTTTTTT.

This clonotype was counted at least ten times. The chain recombines TRBV7-9 with TRBJ2-7, with 9 positions matching TRBD1. The CDR3 has 15 amino acids. Germline values: CDR1 SEHNR, CDR2 FQNEAQ (reference sequence). With 4 bases clipped from V and 4 bases from J, the junction kept 8 bases outside the gene matches. The CDR3 DNA reads TGTGCCAGCAGCTCCCTCCGGGACAGGGAGTACGAGCAGTACTTC. It translates to CASSSLRDREYEQYF.

The chain uses TRBV20-1 and TRBJ2-1; 12 bases line up with TRBD2. Germline values: CDR1 DFQATT, CDR2 SNEGSKA (reference sequence). Trimming took 1 base from V and 4 from J; bases not matched to a gene: 8. This CDR3 has 17 residues. The CDR3: CSARVLGLAGPYNEQFF. CDR3 in DNA: TGCAGTGCTAGAGTCTTAGGACTAGCGGGACCGTACAATGAGCAGTTCTTC.

Comments on this clonotype: This may be a read error, as it is one base from a much larger clone. The CDR3 nucleotides are TGTGCCAGCAGTCACGACAGGGCCCCAACTAATGAAAAACTGTTTTTT. Protein sequence: CASSHDRAPTNEKLFF. J is TRBJ1-4 and V is TRBV10-3, with 7 bases that match TRBD1. This CDR3 has 16 amino acids. Looked up from germline, CDR1 is ENHRY and CDR2 is SYGVKD.

This clonotype was picked up a small number of times. V gene TRBV4-1 combines with J gene TRBJ2-3; D gene ambiguous. Germline lookup yields CDR1 MGHRA and CDR2 YSYEKL. V was clipped by 3 bases and J by 0 bases, with 19 bases between them. The CDR3 sequence is 18 residues long. The CDR3 region is CASSQGIIGPTSTDTQYF. CDR3 bases: TGCGCCAGCAGCCAGGGGATCATTGGCCCTACTAGCACAGATACGCAGTATTTT.

This clonotype has ten or more counts. This chain links TRBV7-9 with TRBJ2-5; 8 bases line up with TRBD1. CDR1 SEHNR and CDR2 FQNEAQ come from the germline V gene (reference sequence). The CDR3 runs 14 residues. Unmatched junction bases numbered 3, after V lost 1 base and J lost 5 bases. The CDR3 coding sequence is TGTGCCAGCAGCTTAGGGGACAGGTTCGAGACCCAGTACTTC. It codes for CASSLGDRFETQYF.

The V gene is TRBV2, the J gene TRBJ1-3; 7 bases fit TRBD1. CDR1 and CDR2 (germline): SNHLY, FYNNEI. The CDR3 has 14 amino acids. J was trimmed by 8 bases and V by 4 bases; bases with no gene match: 8. The CDR3 spells CASSVVTGVDTIYF. The CDR3 DNA reads TGTGCCAGCAGTGTCGTAACAGGGGTAGACACCATATATTTT.